This T cell receptor beta chain was observed in a study of CD8+ T cells in alopecia areata (dated by TCRdb to between 2018 and 2020). With regard to the full study: Treated patients were enrolled in an open-label pilot trial of oral tofacitinib at 5 to 10 mg twice daily for moderate-to-severe alopecia areata. The study used high-throughput TCRbeta sequencing to examine T cell clonal expansion in alopecia areata, in both the C3H/HeJ mouse model and human patients. Scalp tissue and sorted CD4+ and CD8+ peripheral blood T cells from patchy and totalis/universalis alopecia areata patients and from healthy controls were covered by human TCRbeta sequencing. In treated patients, disease severity was measured using the SALT score, which gives the percentage of scalp surface area affected. TCRbeta CDR3 regions were amplified by immunoSEQ multiplex PCR with 35 Vbeta forward and 13 Jbeta reverse primers. Patients received tofacitinib for 6 to 18 months and were then followed off drug for 6 months to check for delayed response and recurrence. Patients on tofacitinib were biopsied at baseline and after 4 and 24 weeks of treatment, and several of the patients also had a later scalp biopsy. Scalp clonality was compared among normal scalp (n=4), patchy alopecia areata scalp (n=8), and alopecia totalis/universalis scalp (n=8). RNA was obtained with the PAXgene miRNA kit for fixed scalp, the miRNeasy kit for PBMCs, and the RNeasy kit for mouse skin. Here is what the overall study found, with its caveats: Because the treated cohort was small and had only one nonresponder, larger studies are needed to examine links between baseline CD8+ expansion and response. Tofacitinib significantly decreased scalp clonality and the number of expanded CD8+ clones among the top 100 scalp clones. Resident alphabeta T cells in normal human skin are also sequenced, complicating scalp TCR repertoire analysis, unlike mouse skin dominated by gammadelta T cells. TCR sequences shared between patients were less clear than in mice, possibly partly because of HLA diversity in the patient population. Lesional scalp, especially in alopecia totalis/universalis, showed higher clonality and more expanded CD8+ clones than normal scalp, suggesting antigenic drive. During tofacitinib treatment, many expanded lesional clones stuck around in both scalp and blood, and this persistence may partly explain why relapse happens after treatment is stopped.

Library generation was performed with the immunoSEQ multiplex PCR assay. For TCR sequencing, RNA was extracted from every sample and reverse transcribed into cDNA to serve as template. First-strand cDNA was synthesized with SuperScript III using a 2:1 mix of oligo-dT and random hexamers. Amplification bias was assessed with a synthetic immune receptor repertoire, and residual bias was removed computationally. Concerning the study's data processing: Raw reads were preprocessed to remove errors, and CDR3 was defined by IMGT conventions from the conserved cysteine to phenylalanine. Clonality was computed by normalizing Shannon entropy by log2 of the number of productive unique TCRs and subtracting the result from 1. Whether each scalp clone was CD4 or CD8 was inferred by checking scalp TCRbeta sequences against the CD4 and CD8 repertoires from sorted blood. This is the immuneACCESS table as TCRdb keeps it, with only in-frame sequences that have V and J called. A part of the clones is gone; compared with another copy, unresolved V genes explain less than half, and the rest is unexplained. V and J calls and clone size follow that table, whereas D and trimming were derived from the DNA. Recorded for this sample are around 210,000 clones; 64% of them occurred a single time. The ten largest clones represent 3.5% to 5% of the sample.

About this clone itself: The specificity of this receptor is unknown. No much larger clone is present one base from it, and per-base qualities are unavailable.

V is cut by 8 bases and J by 3 bases, and the space between the germline ends is 7 bases. Taken from the germline V gene, the CDR1 and CDR2 loops are KGHSH and LQKENI. From the cysteine up to the phenylalanine, the CDR3 has a length of 12 residues. Only the CDR3 DNA stays, 36 bases, in frame from base 1. The sample's time point, from its label and the paper: less than five weeks on oral tofacitinib. The treatment or condition label of this sample denotes: oral pan-JAK inhibitor, 5-10 mg twice daily. From alopecia areata patients, peripheral blood was collected along with lesional scalp punch biopsies. PBMCs were isolated by density centrifugation and stained for CD3, CD4 and CD8, after which CD4+ and CD8+ T cells were sorted on a FACSAria.

This specimen consisted of CD4+ T cells sorted from blood, obtained at week 4, from a patient treated with tofacitinib. This chain joins TRBV18 to TRBJ1-4; perhaps TRBD1 is the D gene, with 5 bases matching. The TCR comes from a human donor with alopecia areata. The CDR3 in this case is CASQGANEKLFF. The bases read TGTGCCAGCCAGGGTGCTAATGAAAAACTGTTTTTT.